These T cell receptor beta chains were read from a single sample in a study of blood T cell repertoires in COVID-19. The method was immunoSEQ multiplex PCR; TCRdb's version includes in-frame clones alone and lacks a portion of them. The sample holds some 200,000 clones; about 89% are singletons and the top ten take less than 3.5%. Specimen: peripheral blood. The source of these receptors is a man aged 70-80 years with acute or convalescent COVID-19. Each CDR3 is given with its conserved first and last residue. D genes are given only for firm matches.

J | V | D | CDR3
TRBJ1-1 | TRBV5-4 | TRBD1 | CASSLASQGDTEAFF
TRBJ1-1 | TRBV10-3 | . | CASRPDLNTEAFF
TRBJ1-5 | TRBV11-3 | . | CASSLKLTASNQPQHF
TRBJ2-1 | TRBV20-1 | . | CSAPPQFF
TRBJ2-1 | TRBV28 | TRBD2 | CASPPRLAGRYNEQFF
TRBJ1-4 | TRBV5-1 | TRBD1 | CASSSEGTGGEKLFF
TRBJ2-7 | TRBV19 | TRBD2 | CASSPMGTSGGQEQYF
TRBJ2-2 | TRBV9 | . | CASSPRLAITGELFF
TRBJ1-2 | TRBV4-1 | TRBD1 | CASSRGQGAYGYTF
TRBJ1-5 | TRBV6-1 | TRBD1 | CASSEVGTGVRPQHF
TRBJ1-5 | TRBV28 | . | CASSPAGAGMDSNQPQHF
TRBJ2-1 | TRBV10-1 | TRBD2 | CASSPGGGKQFF
TRBJ2-7 | TRBV7-9 | . | CASSPGWREQYF
TRBJ2-1 | TRBV24-1 | TRBD1 | CATSDLKGATNEQFF
TRBJ2-7 | TRBV7-9 | . | CASSQQGYEQYF
TRBJ1-2 | TRBV5-1 | TRBD1 | CASSLKTGEVYGYTF
TRBJ2-5 | TRBV5-1 | TRBD2 | CASSRAGGEIQYF
TRBJ1-6 | TRBV6-2/TRBV6-3 | . | CASSREEGSPLHF
TRBJ2-1 | TRBV5-6 | TRBD2 | CASSSLSGGDYNEQFF
TRBJ2-7 | TRBV2 | . | CASKRDWAYEQYF
TRBJ2-1 | TRBV11-3 | TRBD2 | CASSPSTSGRYGEQFF
TRBJ2-3 | TRBV6-1 | TRBD2 | CASSEIAGVTDTQYF